Detailed here is one T cell receptor (beta chain). This record comes from a study of shared clonotypes between healthy human individuals. The CDR3 has 13 residues. Germline CDR1 is SGHAT and CDR2 is FQNNGV. Trimming took off 1 base at V and 9 bases at J, with 10 bases between the two ends. A deep-level run was used for the assay. Under the authors' procedure: ImmunoSEQ gave junction-only sequences without quality scores, so filtering differed. Profiled with immunoSEQ multiplex PCR; TCRdb holds only in-frame clones, not every one. D and trimming were read from the DNA, whereas the V and J calls and clone size are those reported in that table. Of about 460,000 clones in the sample, roughly four fifths are singletons; the top ten hold 12%.

This clonotype was obtained from a woman in her thirties or forties in good health. Some clones in this sample may be carry-over from other donors' samples. Sequenced: PBMCs. The chain combines TRBV11-2 with TRBJ2-1, with D perhaps TRBD2 (5 bases). The CDR3 loop reads CASSLGRLVEQFF. CDR3 sequence (DNA): TGTGCCAGCAGCTTAGGGAGGTTGGTTGAGCAGTTCTTC.